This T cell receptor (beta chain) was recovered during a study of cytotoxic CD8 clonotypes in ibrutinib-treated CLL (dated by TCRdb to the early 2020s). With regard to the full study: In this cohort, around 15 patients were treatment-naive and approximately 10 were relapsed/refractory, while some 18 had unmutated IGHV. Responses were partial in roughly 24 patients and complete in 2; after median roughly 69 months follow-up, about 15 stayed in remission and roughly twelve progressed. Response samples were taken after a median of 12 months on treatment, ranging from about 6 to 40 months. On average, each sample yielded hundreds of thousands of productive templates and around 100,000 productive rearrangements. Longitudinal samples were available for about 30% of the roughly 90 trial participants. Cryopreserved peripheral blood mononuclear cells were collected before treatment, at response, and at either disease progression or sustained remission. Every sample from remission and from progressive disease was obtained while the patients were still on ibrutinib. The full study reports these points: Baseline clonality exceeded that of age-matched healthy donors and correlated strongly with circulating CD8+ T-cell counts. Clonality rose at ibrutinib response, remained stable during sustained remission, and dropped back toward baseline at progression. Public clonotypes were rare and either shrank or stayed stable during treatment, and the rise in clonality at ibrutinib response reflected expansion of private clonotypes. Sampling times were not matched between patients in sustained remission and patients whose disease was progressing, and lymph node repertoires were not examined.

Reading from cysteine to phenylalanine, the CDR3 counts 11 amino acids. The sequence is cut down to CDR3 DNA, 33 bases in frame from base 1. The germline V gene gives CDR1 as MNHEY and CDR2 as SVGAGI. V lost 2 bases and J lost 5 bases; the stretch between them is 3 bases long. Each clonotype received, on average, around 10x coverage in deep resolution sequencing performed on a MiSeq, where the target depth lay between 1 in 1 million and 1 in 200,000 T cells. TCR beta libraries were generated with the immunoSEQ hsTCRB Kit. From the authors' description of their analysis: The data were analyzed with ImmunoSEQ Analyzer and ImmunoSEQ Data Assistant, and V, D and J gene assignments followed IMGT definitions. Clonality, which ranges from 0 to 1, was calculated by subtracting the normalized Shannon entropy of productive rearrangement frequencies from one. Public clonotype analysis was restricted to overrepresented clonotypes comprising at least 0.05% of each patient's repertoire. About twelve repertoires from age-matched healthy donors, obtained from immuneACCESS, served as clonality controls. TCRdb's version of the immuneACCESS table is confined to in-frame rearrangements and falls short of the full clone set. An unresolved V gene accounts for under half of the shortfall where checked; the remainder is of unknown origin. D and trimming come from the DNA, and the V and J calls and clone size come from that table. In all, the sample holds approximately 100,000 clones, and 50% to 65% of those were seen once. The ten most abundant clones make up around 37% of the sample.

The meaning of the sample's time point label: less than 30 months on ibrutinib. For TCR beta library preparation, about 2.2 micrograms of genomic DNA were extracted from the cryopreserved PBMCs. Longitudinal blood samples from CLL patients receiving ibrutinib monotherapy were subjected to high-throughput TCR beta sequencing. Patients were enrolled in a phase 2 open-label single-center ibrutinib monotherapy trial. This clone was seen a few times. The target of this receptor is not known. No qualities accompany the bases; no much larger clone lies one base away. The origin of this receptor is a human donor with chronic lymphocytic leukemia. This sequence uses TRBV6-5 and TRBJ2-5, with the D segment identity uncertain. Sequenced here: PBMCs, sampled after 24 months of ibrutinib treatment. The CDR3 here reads CASSYAETQYF. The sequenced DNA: TGTGCCAGCAGTTACGCGGAGACCCAGTACTTC.